A selection of T cell receptor beta chains follows, all from one sample in a study of blood T cells in healthy people across ages. Using its own MiXCR run on the 5' RACE reads, TCRdb lists one record per CDR3 protein. The repertoire holds hundreds of thousands of distinct CDR3 sequences, with roughly 60% as singletons. Sequencing was carried out using blood. The source of these receptors is a man under 40 in good health. CDR3s include the opening cysteine and the closing phenylalanine or tryptophan. The D gene is left open where the match is weak. Clone size appears in some rows only: once, few, many, or a class for an expanded clone.

J,size,D,V,DNA,CDR3
TRBJ2-5,few,.,TRBV10-3,TGTGCCATCAGACGACAGACGGAGGAGACCCAGTACTTC,CAIRRQTEETQYF
TRBJ2-3,.,.,TRBV4-3,TGCGCCAGCAGCCAAGAGCCCCTGAAAGATACGCAGTATTTT,CASSQEPLKDTQYF
TRBJ2-7,.,.,TRBV11-1,TGTGCCAGCAGCTCAGAACCGGCAATTGGACTGAGACCCTACGAGCAGTACTTC,CASSSEPAIGLRPYEQYF
TRBJ2-6,few,.,TRBV10-3,TGTGCCATCAGTGAGATAAGTCTCCGTTCTTTCTCTGGGGCCAACGTCCTGACTTTC,CAISEISLRSFSGANVLTF
TRBJ1-2,.,TRBD1,TRBV20-1,TGCAGTGCTCTGCTGGACAGGGACTATGGCTACACCTTC,CSALLDRDYGYTF
TRBJ2-7,.,.,TRBV27,TGTGCCAGCGCACAGGGTCAGGGCCCCTACGAGCAGTACTTC,CASAQGQGPYEQYF
TRBJ1-2,.,.,TRBV20-1,TGCAGTGCTAGAGACGAGTACTCAGTATATGGCTACACCTTC,CSARDEYSVYGYTF
TRBJ2-3,once,.,TRBV7-2,TGTGCCAGCAGCCCCTGTGGGCCCACAGATACGCAGTATTTT,CASSPCGPTDTQYF
TRBJ2-1,.,.,TRBV7-9,TGTGCCAGCAGCAAGGCCGGGACTCTGAAATACAATGAGCAGTTCTTC,CASSKAGTLKYNEQFF
TRBJ2-4,.,TRBD2,TRBV13,TGTGCCAGCAGCTCTAAACTAGCGGCGGGTTCCCAGTACTTC,CASSSKLAAGSQYF
TRBJ2-7,once,.,TRBV25-1,TGTGCCAGCAGTGATGGGACACCTTACTACGAGCAGTACTTC,CASSDGTPYYEQYF
TRBJ2-5,.,.,TRBV7-8,TGTGCCAGCAGCTTAGTTGGGGAGAGCTTGGGAGAGACCCAGTACTTC,CASSLVGESLGETQYF
TRBJ2-1,.,.,TRBV29-1,TGCAGCGGACGACTTCACAATGAGCAGTTCTTC,CSGRLHNEQFF
TRBJ2-1,few,.,TRBV29-1,TGCAGCGTTGTGGGGCCAGGCAATGAGCAGTTCTTC,CSVVGPGNEQFF
TRBJ1-2,.,TRBD1,TRBV20-1,TGCAGTGCTAGAGAACCCATCACAGGGGCCGGCTACACCTTC,CSAREPITGAGYTF
TRBJ1-2,.,.,TRBV20-1,TGCAGTGCTAGGGACAATAGGAACTATGGCTACACCTTC,CSARDNRNYGYTF
TRBJ2-7,.,.,TRBV14,TGTGCCAGCAGCCAAGGAGGAGGTGTCACCCGCGGCGAGCAGTACTTC,CASSQGGGVTRGEQYF
TRBJ2-3,few,.,TRBV5-1,TGCGCCAAGAGGGTCCTCCTGAACGCAGATACGCAGTATTTT,CAKRVLLNADTQYF
TRBJ1-4,few,TRBD1,TRBV7-9,TGTGCCAGTGGTTCCGACAGGGGGAATGAAAAACTGTTTTTT,CASGSDRGNEKLFF
TRBJ2-1,.,.,TRBV6-6,TGTGCCAGCACCTCGGGAAGGGGCAATGAGCAGTTCTTC,CASTSGRGNEQFF
TRBJ1-4,.,.,TRBV20-1,TGCAGTGCTAGGGTTACAGGTTCGAGTGAAAAACTGTTTTTT,CSARVTGSSEKLFF
TRBJ2-3,once,.,TRBV20-1,TGCAGTGCTAGCTTTAGAGGGGCGGCAGATACGCAGTATTTT,CSASFRGAADTQYF
TRBJ2-6,.,.,TRBV25-1,TGTGCCAGCAAAGATAGGGGCAAAAGCTCTGGGGCCAACGTCCTGACTTTC,CASKDRGKSSGANVLTF
TRBJ1-4,.,.,TRBV4-3,TGCGCCAGCAGCCAAGATCGAGGGACTAATGAAAAACTGTTTTTT,CASSQDRGTNEKLFF
TRBJ2-4,.,TRBD1,TRBV12-3/TRBV12-4,TGTGCCAGCAGTTTGCTACAGGGGCCAAACATTCAGTACTTC,CASSLLQGPNIQYF
TRBJ1-4,.,TRBD1,TRBV5-1,TGCGCCAGCAGCCGGACAGGGACGGATGAAAAACTGTTTTTT,CASSRTGTDEKLFF
TRBJ2-1,many,.,TRBV7-2,TGTGCCAGCAGCTTAGATGGGGGGAGAGTTCGGGAGCAGTTCTTC,CASSLDGGRVREQFF
TRBJ2-5,.,.,TRBV18,TGTGCCAGCTCTCCCACCGTGGATTTATGGGAGACCCAGTACTTC,CASSPTVDLWETQYF
TRBJ1-2,few,.,TRBV14,TGTGCCAGCAGCGGAGGGAACTATGGCTACACCTTC,CASSGGNYGYTF
TRBJ2-7,.,.,TRBV25-1,TGTGCCAGCAGGGGGCGGGGGCGAAACTACGAGCAGTACTTC,CASRGRGRNYEQYF
TRBJ2-1,.,TRBD1,TRBV13,TGTGCCAGCAGCCCCGGACAGGGGCAAGGGTTTGAGCAGTTCTTC,CASSPGQGQGFEQFF
TRBJ1-2,many,.,TRBV5-6,TGTGCCAGCAGCTTAGGACGGAACTATGGCTACACCTTC,CASSLGRNYGYTF
TRBJ2-1,.,.,TRBV11-2,TGTGCCAGCAGCTTAGCTGTCAATGAGCAGTTCTTC,CASSLAVNEQFF
TRBJ1-2,.,.,TRBV3-1,TGTGCCAGCAGCCAAGTTGGCGCAGGCGGTGGCTACACCTTC,CASSQVGAGGGYTF
TRBJ2-7,few,.,TRBV27,TGTGCCAGCCGGGCAGGGAGGTTCCACGAGCAGTACTTC,CASRAGRFHEQYF
TRBJ2-3,.,TRBD2,TRBV5-6,TGTGCCAGCAGCTTGGTCCTAGCGGGAGTAGATACGCAGTATTTT,CASSLVLAGVDTQYF
TRBJ2-7,.,.,TRBV7-2,TGTGCCAGCAGCGTTTCCGGGACGTCGAGCTCCTACGAGCAGTACTTC,CASSVSGTSSSYEQYF
TRBJ2-1,.,.,TRBV6-5,TGTGCCAGCAGTCTTTGGCCTACGGGGGACGAGCAGTTCTTC,CASSLWPTGDEQFF
TRBJ2-2,.,.,TRBV5-6,TGTGCCAGCAGCTTTGCTTCGATAGCGGTTATAGGCGCCGGGGAGCTGTTTTTT,CASSFASIAVIGAGELFF
TRBJ2-1,few,.,TRBV4-2,TGTGCCAGCAGCCAAGATCCCAGCGGACCCGACAATGAGCAGTTCTTC,CASSQDPSGPDNEQFF
TRBJ2-1,.,.,TRBV7-2,TGTGCCAGCAGCTTAACGATCAGCTCCTACAATGAGCAGTTCTTC,CASSLTISSYNEQFF
TRBJ1-2,.,TRBD1,TRBV27,TGTGCCAGCAGTTTCCGGACAGGGGGGGTGTATGGCTACACCTTC,CASSFRTGGVYGYTF
TRBJ2-3,once,.,TRBV15,TGTGCCATCAAGCTCGGGCATAGCACAGATGCGCAGTATTTT,CAIKLGHSTDAQYF
TRBJ1-1,few,.,TRBV7-6,TGTGCCAGCAGCTCCCGCCCTGGGGGGGAAGCTTTCTTT,CASSSRPGGEAFF
TRBJ2-7,few,TRBD2,TRBV4-2,TGTGCCAGCAGCCCGCAAATAGCGGGAGGGGGCTACGAGCAGTACTTC,CASSPQIAGGGYEQYF
TRBJ2-1,.,TRBD1,TRBV7-2,TGTGCCAGCAGCGGCCCACCGGGGACAGGGGCTGGGAATGAGCAGTTCTTC,CASSGPPGTGAGNEQFF
TRBJ2-7,.,.,TRBV2,TGTGCCAGCAGTGAAGCTACAGGAAGAGTATCCGAGCAGTACTTC,CASSEATGRVSEQYF
TRBJ1-2,.,.,TRBV24-1,TGTGCCACCAGTGATTTGTCCGCAGCGAATGGCTACACCTTC,CATSDLSAANGYTF
TRBJ2-1,once,.,TRBV20-1,TGCAGTGCTAGAGAGGCTAGATTGGTCAATGAGCAGTTCTTC,CSAREARLVNEQFF
TRBJ1-2,few,.,TRBV27,TGTGCCAGCAGTTTAGGGAGCGCGGGCTATGGCTACACCTTC,CASSLGSAGYGYTF